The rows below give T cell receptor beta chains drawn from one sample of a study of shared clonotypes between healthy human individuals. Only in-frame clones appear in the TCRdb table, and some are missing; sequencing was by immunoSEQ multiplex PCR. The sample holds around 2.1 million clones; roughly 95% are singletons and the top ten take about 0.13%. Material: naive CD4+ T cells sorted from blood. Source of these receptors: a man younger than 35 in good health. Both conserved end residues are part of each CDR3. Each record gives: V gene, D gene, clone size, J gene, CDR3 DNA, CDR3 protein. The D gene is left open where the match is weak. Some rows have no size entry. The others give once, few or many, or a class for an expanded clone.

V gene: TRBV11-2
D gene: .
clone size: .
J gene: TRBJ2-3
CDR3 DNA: TGTGCCAGCAGCTTAGGTCCCGATACGCAGTATTTT
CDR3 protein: CASSLGPDTQYF

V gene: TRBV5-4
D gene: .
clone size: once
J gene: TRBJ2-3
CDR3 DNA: TGTGCCAGCAGCTTGGGGCCGACAGATACGCAGTATTTT
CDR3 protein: CASSLGPTDTQYF

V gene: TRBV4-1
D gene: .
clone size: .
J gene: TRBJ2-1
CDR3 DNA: TGCGCCAGCAGCCACCAACTTCTACTCGACTACAATGAGCAGTTCTTC
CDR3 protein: CASSHQLLLDYNEQFF

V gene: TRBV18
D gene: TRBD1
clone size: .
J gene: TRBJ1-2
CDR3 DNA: TGTGCCAGCTCACCACCGGGACAGGGGGCGTCCGGCTACACCTTC
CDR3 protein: CASSPPGQGASGYTF

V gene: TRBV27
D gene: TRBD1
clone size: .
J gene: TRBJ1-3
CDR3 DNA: TGTGCCAGCAGTTTACAGGGGGCAAGTTCTGGAAACACCATATATTTT
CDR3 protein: CASSLQGASSGNTIYF

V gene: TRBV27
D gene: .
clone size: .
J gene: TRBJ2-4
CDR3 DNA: TGTGCCAGCAGTCCCCCCAGTCGGAACATTCAGTACTTC
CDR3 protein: CASSPPSRNIQYF

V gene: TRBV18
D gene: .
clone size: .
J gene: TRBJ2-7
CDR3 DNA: TGTGCCAGCTCCCCGGCTGATACCTACGAGCAGTACTTC
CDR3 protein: CASSPADTYEQYF

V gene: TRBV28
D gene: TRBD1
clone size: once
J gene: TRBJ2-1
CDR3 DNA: TGTGCCAGCAGTACCCCCGGGACAGTCCTCCGCAATGAGCAGTTCTTC
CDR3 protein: CASSTPGTVLRNEQFF

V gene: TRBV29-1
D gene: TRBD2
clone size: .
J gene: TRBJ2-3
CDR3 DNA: TGCAGCTTGCGACTAGCGGGGGGGAATACGCAGTATTTT
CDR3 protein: CSLRLAGGNTQYF

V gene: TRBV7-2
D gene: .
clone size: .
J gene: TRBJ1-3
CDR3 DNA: TGTGCCAGCAGCTTAGTCGACGGGGCTGGAAACACCATATATTTT
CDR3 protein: CASSLVDGAGNTIYF

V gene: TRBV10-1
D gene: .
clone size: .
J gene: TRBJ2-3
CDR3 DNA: TGCGCCAGCAGTGATTCCCGGACAGTGTCGGATACGCAGTATTTT
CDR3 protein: CASSDSRTVSDTQYF

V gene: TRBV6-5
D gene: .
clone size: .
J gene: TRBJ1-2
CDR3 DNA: TGTGCCAGCAGTTACTCCACAGAGTATGGCTACACCTTC
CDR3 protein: CASSYSTEYGYTF

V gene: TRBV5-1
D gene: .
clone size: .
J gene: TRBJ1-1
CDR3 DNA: TGCGCCAGCAGCTCGGATGGGGGCCTCACTGAAGCTTTCTTT
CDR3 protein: CASSSDGGLTEAFF

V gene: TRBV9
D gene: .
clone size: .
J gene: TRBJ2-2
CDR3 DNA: TGTGCCAGCAGCCCGCATGGAGGGGGGGCTAACACCGGGGAGCTGTTTTTT
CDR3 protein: CASSPHGGGANTGELFF

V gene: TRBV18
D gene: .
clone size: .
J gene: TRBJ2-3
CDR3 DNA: TGTGCCAGCTCACCCGAAGGGATTCCTAGCACAGATACGCAGTATTTT
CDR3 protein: CASSPEGIPSTDTQYF

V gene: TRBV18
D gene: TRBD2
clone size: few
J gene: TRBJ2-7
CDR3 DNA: TGTGCCAGCTCACCACCTAGCGGGAGCTACGAGCAGTACTTC
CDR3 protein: CASSPPSGSYEQYF

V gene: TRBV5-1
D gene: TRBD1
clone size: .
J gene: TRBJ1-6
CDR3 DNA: TGCGCCAGCAGCCCTGGACAGGGGGTTCGGAATAATTCACCCCTCCACTTT
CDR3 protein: CASSPGQGVRNNSPLHF

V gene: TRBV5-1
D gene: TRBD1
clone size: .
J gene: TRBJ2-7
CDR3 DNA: TGCGCCAGCAGTTCGGGACAGGGGAGCTTCGAGCAGTACTTC
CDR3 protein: CASSSGQGSFEQYF

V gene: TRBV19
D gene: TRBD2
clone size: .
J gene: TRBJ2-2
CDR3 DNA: TGTGCCAGTAGTCACCCACGGGGTAGCGGGAGAGACACCGGGGAGCTGTTTTTT
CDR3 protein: CASSHPRGSGRDTGELFF

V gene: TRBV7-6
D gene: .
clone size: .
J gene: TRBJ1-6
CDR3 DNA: TGTGCCAGCAGCTCGACAGCCAACTATAATTCACCCCTCCACTTT
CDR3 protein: CASSSTANYNSPLHF

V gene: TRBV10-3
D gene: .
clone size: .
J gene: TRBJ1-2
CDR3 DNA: TGTGCCATCAGTGAGTCGAGAGATTATGGCTACACCTTC
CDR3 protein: CAISESRDYGYTF

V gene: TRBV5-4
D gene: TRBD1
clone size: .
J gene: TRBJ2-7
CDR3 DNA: TGTGCCAGCAGCTTGGGACAGGGGGCGAACGAGCAGTACTTC
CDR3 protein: CASSLGQGANEQYF

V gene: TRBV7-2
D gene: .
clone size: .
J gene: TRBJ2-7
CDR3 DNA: TGTGCCAGCAGCTTAGGAGGTGACCCCTCTTGGGACGAGCAGTACTTC
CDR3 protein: CASSLGGDPSWDEQYF